This entry features one TCR beta chain sequence. No antigen is known for it. Genomic DNA acted as the template from which TCR beta VDJ combination and CDR3 sequence profiling were carried out. A single record per CDR3 protein comes from TCRdb applying MiXCR to the reads. The sample has fewer than 85,000 distinct CDR3 sequences, roughly three quarters seen once. The CDR3 covers 13 residues. The germline gives CDR1 SGDLS, CDR2 YYNGEE. Trimming took 0 bases from V and 12 from J, leaving 15 bases between them. The sequenced patients had an expansion of CD8+CD57+ cells seen by flow cytometry. The sample belongs to a study of CD8+CD57+ T cells in acquired aplastic anemia. Study-wide findings and caveats: The study identified more than 25 CD8+ CDR3 sequences shared by patients and controls.

The sequence derives from a human donor with aplastic anemia. The chain couples TRBV9 to TRBJ1-1; D unresolved. Sequencing was done on a sample of sorted CD4+, CD8+, or CD8+CD57+ T cells (not recorded which) from PBMCs. The CDR3 protein is CASSVVGDLGTFF. DNA for the CDR3: TGTGCCAGCAGCGTAGTTGGTGATTTGGGAACTTTCTTT.